This entry features one TCR beta chain sequence. The source of the sample is a study of T cell responses to AZD1222 COVID-19 vaccine. Germline-derived CDR1 and CDR2 are MNHEY and SVGAGI. The CDR3 length is 14 residues. Profiling relied on immunoSEQ multiplex PCR, and the TCRdb table lists in-frame clones only, not all of them. Of 120,000 or so clones detected, around 93% appear once; the ten largest clones hold around 5%. The sequence was collected from an adult who received the AZD1222 COVID-19 vaccine. This chain joins TRBV6-5 and TRBJ2-7; D possibly corresponds to TRBD2 (6 bases). The specimen was peripheral blood, collected 28 days after the second AZD1222 dose. The CDR3 loop is CAILKPGGTYEQYF. Written as DNA, the CDR3 is TGTGCGATACTTAAACCTGGCGGGACCTACGAGCAGTACTTC.